The next 23 T cell receptor beta chains were all read from a single sample in a study of control samples from healthy donors and cancer patients. The method was immunoSEQ multiplex PCR; TCRdb's version includes in-frame clones alone and lacks a portion of them. In the table there are some 120,000 clones, roughly 91% of which are singletons. Sequenced material: blood. The source of these receptors is a man in his forties or fifties in good health.

The chain employs TRBV6-5 and TRBJ1-1, with TRBD1 matching 8 bases. This CDR3 region has 14 residues. The germline V gene has CDR1 MNHEY and CDR2 SVGAGI. Germline trimming cut 7 bases from V and 4 bases from J; bases unmatched to any gene: 8. CDR3 amino acids: CASNRNRGGTEAFF. CDR3 sequence (DNA): TGTGCCAGCAATCGAAACAGGGGGGGCACTGAAGCTTTCTTT.

J is TRBJ1-6 and V is TRBV30; no clear D. The CDR3 covers 16 residues. The V gene's germline CDR1 is GTSNPN and CDR2 SVGIG (reference sequence). The ends were cut back, 0 bases at V and 7 bases at J, with 16 bases in the middle. The CDR3 sequence: CAWSVNLRLTNSPLHF. CDR3 DNA sequence: TGTGCCTGGAGTGTAAACCTTCGGCTGACGAATTCACCCCTCCACTTT.

CDR3 in DNA: TGTGCCAGCAGCCGACGAAAGGGGCAGGGGAGGGCCGGGGAGCTGTTTTTT. Amino acid sequence: CASSRRKGQGRAGELFF. The rearrangement uses TRBV13 and TRBJ2-2; the D gene is possibly TRBD2 (7 bases). The CDR3 is 17 amino acids. CDR1 PRHDT and CDR2 FYEKMQ come from the germline V gene (reference sequence). Trimming removed 5 bases at V and 6 bases at J, with 22 bases between.

In its sample, this clone was seen a few times. The chain combines TRBV6-6 with TRBJ1-1, with D hard to call. V lost 6 bases and J 3 bases, leaving 14 bases between the germline ends. The germline V gene has CDR1 MNHNY and CDR2 SVGAGI (reference sequence). The CDR3 loop spans 14 amino acids. CDR3 in DNA: TGTGCCAGCAGCGGCGGGGTTCGGCACACTGAAGCTTTCTTT. Protein sequence: CASSGGVRHTEAFF.

The chain employs TRBV19 and TRBJ1-4; D is unresolved. Trimming shortened V by 3 bases and J by 0 bases, and 8 bases separated the two germline ends. The CDR3 is made up of 15 amino acids. Germline V lookup: CDR1 LNHDA, CDR2 SQIVND (reference sequence). CDR3 protein: CASSIFPSTNEKLFF. CDR3 DNA: TGTGCCAGTAGTATTTTCCCGTCAACTAATGAAAAACTGTTTTTT. The full variable domain, in which reference TRBV19 and TRBJ1-4 provide the parts outside the CDR3, is DGGITQSPKYLFRKEGQNVTLSCEQNLNHDAMYWYRQDPGQGLRLIYYSQIVNDFQKGDIAEGYSVSREKKESFPLTVTSAQKNPTAFYLCASSIFPSTNEKLFFGSGTQLSVL.

This chain joins TRBV7-9 and TRBJ1-5; D unclear. V lost 2 bases to trimming and J lost 1 base, with 3 bases between them. Germline V lookup: CDR1 SEHNR, CDR2 FQNEAQ (reference sequence). The CDR3 length is 13 residues. The CDR3 protein is CASSLNSNQPQHF. The CDR3 DNA is TGTGCCAGCAGCTTAAACAGCAATCAGCCCCAGCATTTT.

This chain connects TRBV4-3 to TRBJ2-3; D may be TRBD1 or TRBD2 (6 bases each). The CDR3 covers 16 residues. The V end lost 0 bases, the J end lost 4 bases, and 14 bases lay between the germline ends. Germline V lookup: CDR1 LGHNA, CDR2 YSLEER. The CDR3 spells CASSQDMRGEADTQYF. The CDR3 nucleotides read TGCGCCAGCAGCCAAGATATGAGGGGGGAGGCAGATACGCAGTATTTT.

V and J are TRBV7-8 and TRBJ1-1; tentatively, D is TRBD1 (5 bases). This CDR3 spans 16 amino acids. V dropped 0 bases and J dropped 6 bases, with 17 bases sitting between them. Germline V gene data show CDR1 as SGHVS and CDR2 as FQNEAQ. In DNA, the CDR3 is TGTGCCAGCAGCTTAGCGGGCGGGGCGCAGGGTCCTGAAGCTTTCTTT. It specifies CASSLAGGAQGPEAFF.

This chain uses TRBV3-1 (or the pseudogene TRBV3-2) with TRBJ1-2; maybe TRBD1 (5 bases). CDR3 size: 13 residues. In germline, CDR1 is LGHDT, CDR2 YNNKEL (reference sequence). The V end was cut by 4 bases, the J end by 1 base, with 7 bases between. The DNA of the CDR3 is TGTGCCAGCAGCCGGGGGGGTAACTATGGCTACACCTTC. This codes for CASSRGGNYGYTF.

This clone was counted a single time. The chain employs TRBV6-6 and TRBJ1-3; D remains ambiguous. Trimming removed 3 bases at V and 0 bases at J, with 12 bases between. The CDR3 consists of 16 residues. Germline V lookup: CDR1 MNHNY, CDR2 SVGAGI (reference sequence). CDR3 protein: CASSYSGTSSGNTIYF. CDR3 DNA: TGTGCCAGCAGTTATAGTGGAACTAGCTCTGGAAACACCATATATTTT.

This chain links TRBV20-1 with TRBJ1-2, with 7 bases matching TRBD1. The CDR3 is 14 amino acids. The germline V gene encodes CDR1 DFQATT and CDR2 SNEGSKA (reference sequence). J was trimmed by 4 bases and V by 3 bases; bases with no gene match: 8. Here the CDR3 reads CSASRQGQFYGYTF. The CDR3 DNA is TGCAGTGCTAGTCGACAGGGCCAATTCTATGGCTACACCTTC.

The J gene is TRBJ1-6, the V gene TRBV7-9, with D tentatively TRBD1 (5 bases). The ends were cut back, 0 bases at V and 5 bases at J, with 20 bases in the middle. The CDR3 runs to 19 residues. Germline V CDR1 and CDR2: SEHNR, FQNEAQ (reference sequence). The CDR3 protein is CASSLARTGGEADNSPLHF. CDR3 nucleotide sequence: TGTGCCAGCAGCTTAGCCCGGACGGGGGGGGAGGCGGATAATTCACCCCTCCACTTT.

A word on this clone: The sample has other DNA sequences that encode this CDR3 too. The chain recombines TRBV7-2 with TRBJ1-4, with 11 bases aligning to TRBD1. This CDR3 is 17 amino acids long. Germline lookup yields CDR1 SGHTA and CDR2 FQGNSA. V lost 5 bases, J lost 7 bases, and 12 bases stayed unmatched. For the CDR3, the DNA is TGTGCCAGCAGCCCTCTGGGGACAGGGGGTTCTGGTGAAAAACTGTTTTTT. This codes for CASSPLGTGGSGEKLFF.

This chain uses TRBV18 with TRBJ1-3; 7 nucleotides match TRBD1. V gave up 2 bases and J gave up 0 bases; unmatched junction bases: 13. Per the germline V gene, CDR1 is KGHSH and CDR2 is LQKENI. The CDR3 length is 19 residues. CDR3 protein: CASSPYALQGPGSGNTIYF. CDR3 nucleotides: TGTGCCAGCTCACCATATGCACTACAGGGGCCGGGCTCTGGAAACACCATATATTTT.

J is TRBJ1-2 and V is TRBV19; 9 bases fit TRBD1. Germline CDR1 LNHDA, CDR2 SQIVND (reference sequence). CDR3 length: 14 residues. With V trimmed by 4 bases and J by 8 bases, 8 bases remained unmatched. Here the CDR3 DNA reads TGTGCCAGTAGTAGGAGGACAGGGGACGGGGGCTACACCTTC. It is translated as CASSRRTGDGGYTF.

This chain links TRBV19 with TRBJ2-5, with a possible D match to TRBD2 (6 bases). The germline gives CDR1 LNHDA, CDR2 SQIVND (reference sequence). This CDR3 is built from 12 residues. Trimming removed 6 bases at V and 5 bases at J, with 10 bases between. CDR3 sequence reads: CASSGGGETQYF. CDR3 sequence (DNA): TGTGCCAGTAGCGGGGGTGGGGAGACCCAGTACTTC.

This clone was detected only a few times. V and J are TRBV24-1 and TRBJ1-2; D not certain. The length of the CDR3 is 20 residues. The V gene lost 4 bases and the J gene lost 3 bases, with 29 bases spanning the gap. Germline V CDR1 and CDR2: KGHDR, SFDVKD. In DNA, the CDR3 is TGTGCCACCAGTGACTTGTCCCCGCGGACCAGGCGTCGGCATGACTATGGCTACACCTTC. As protein: CATSDLSPRTRRRHDYGYTF.

The rearrangement uses TRBV7-2 and TRBJ2-1; D unclear. The CDR3 consists of 13 residues. V lost 3 bases, J lost 4 bases, and 7 bases lay in between. CDR1 is SGHTA and CDR2 is FQGNSA in the germline V gene. The CDR3 nucleotides are TGTGCCAGCAGCTTTCAACCGTACAATGAGCAGTTCTTC. Its translation: CASSFQPYNEQFF.

The chain carries TRBV6-2 or TRBV6-3 and TRBJ1-4; D is undetermined. The CDR3 is 14 residues long. Per germline, CDR1 MNHEY and CDR2 SVGEGT. Between the trimmed V and J ends, which lost 0 bases and 4 bases, there was a span of 6 bases. DNA of the CDR3: TGTGCCAGCAGTTACTCCGGAAGTAATGAAAAACTGTTTTTT. Translation: CASSYSGSNEKLFF.

The rearrangement uses TRBV4-1 and TRBJ1-6; D is possibly TRBD1 (6 bases). This CDR3 contains 15 residues. Germline V gene lookup returns CDR1 MGHRA and CDR2 YSYEKL. Trimming stripped 4 bases from V and 6 bases from J, with 13 bases between. In DNA form, the CDR3 reads TGCGCCAGCAGCCGAGTACAGGGTATTAATTCACCCCTCCACTTT. Translation: CASSRVQGINSPLHF.

This chain connects TRBV4-2 to TRBJ1-3; perhaps TRBD1 as D (5 bases). Trimming stripped 0 bases from V and 4 bases from J, with 16 bases between. This CDR3 contains 17 residues. CDR1 and CDR2 (germline): LGHNA, YNFKEQ. CDR3 sequence (DNA): TGTGCCAGCAGCCAAGATTTATCAGGGCTTAGGGGAAACACCATATATTTT. Translation: CASSQDLSGLRGNTIYF.

The gene calls are TRBV7-2 and TRBJ2-5; 8 bases are a match to TRBD2. CDR1 is SGHTA, CDR2 FQGNSA, per germline. V was pared by 5 bases and J by 5 bases, with 13 bases of the junction left unmatched. The length of the CDR3 is 16 residues. CDR3 amino acids: CASSASPGTRGETQYF. DNA for the CDR3: TGTGCCAGCAGCGCATCTCCCGGGACTAGGGGGGAGACCCAGTACTTC. Full variable domain (missing parts from reference TRBV7-2 and TRBJ2-5): GAGVSQSPSNKVTEKGKDVELRCDPISGHTALYWYRQSLGQGLEFLIYFQGNSAPDKSGLPSDRFSAERTGGSVSTLTIQRTQQEDSAVYLCASSASPGTRGETQYFGPGTRLLVL.

The chain recombines TRBV6-1 with TRBJ2-1, with D possibly matching TRBD1 (6 bases). V was shortened by 4 bases and J by 7 bases, with 11 bases between the two germline ends. Per the germline V gene, CDR1 is MNHNS and CDR2 is SASEGT. This CDR3 has 13 residues. DNA of the CDR3: TGTGCCAGCAGTGCAGGGGCCCCAAATGAGCAGTTCTTC. This translates into CASSAGAPNEQFF.